Below, 11 T cell receptor beta chains from the same sample are listed, as sequenced in a study of technical replicates of blood from a few donors. Clones were read by immunoSEQ multiplex PCR, and TCRdb kept only the in-frame ones, dropping some. The sample contains about 71,000 clones, approximately 96% of which appear only once. The sequenced sample was T cells isolated from PBMCs. All receptors derive from a human donor in good health.

CDR3 in DNA: TGTGCCATCAGTGAGCTGGGGTTAGCGGGGGTTTCCTACGAGCAGTACTTC. It codes for CAISELGLAGVSYEQYF. The gene calls are TRBV10-3 and TRBJ2-7; 9 bases line up with TRBD2. Trimming at V came to 2 bases and at J to 1 base, leaving 9 bases not matched to a gene. The CDR3 has 17 residues. Germline values: CDR1 ENHRY, CDR2 SYGVKD.

This sequence joins TRBV30 and TRBJ2-1; 7 bases line up with TRBD1. The CDR3 sequence is 13 residues long. Germline V CDR1 and CDR2: GTSNPN, SVGIG (reference sequence). Trimming removed 0 bases from V and 8 bases from J; junction bases left unmatched: 4. The CDR3 reads CAWSVGQVDEQFF. In DNA form, the CDR3 reads TGTGCCTGGAGTGTCGGACAGGTCGATGAGCAGTTCTTC.

The rearrangement links TRBV5-4 to TRBJ1-2; TRBD1 matches at 7 bases. V was pared by 2 bases and J by 5 bases, with 6 bases of the junction left unmatched. CDR3 length: 14 residues. CDR1 is SGHNT and CDR2 is YYREEE in the germline V gene (reference sequence). The CDR3 bases are TGTGCCAGCAGCTTTAAGGGGGCGGGGTATGGCTACACCTTC. Residues: CASSFKGAGYGYTF.

This clone was recorded only once. The V and J genes are TRBV6-6 and TRBJ1-1, with 9 bases that match TRBD1. Germline loops: CDR1 MNHNY, CDR2 SVGAGI (reference sequence). CDR3 size: 14 residues. Germline trimming cut 4 bases from V and 1 base from J; bases unmatched to any gene: 1. CDR3 sequence reads: CASSLQGANTEAFF. The DNA of the CDR3 is TGTGCCAGCAGTTTACAGGGGGCGAACACTGAAGCTTTCTTT.

The chain carries TRBV5-5 and TRBJ1-5, with D uncertain. Germline CDR1 SGHKS, CDR2 YYEKEE (reference sequence). Trimming took 2 bases from V and 0 from J, leaving 6 bases between them. CDR3 length: 14 amino acids. The CDR3 sequence is CASSLIYSNQPQHF. In DNA form, the CDR3 reads TGTGCCAGCAGCTTAATTTATAGCAATCAGCCCCAGCATTTT.

The chain uses TRBV9 and TRBJ1-6; D remains unclear. This CDR3 comprises 15 residues. Deletions cut 5 bases from V and 10 bases from J, with 19 bases between. CDR1 is SGDLS, CDR2 YYNGEE, per germline. The CDR3 sequence is CASSVGGGPGSPLHF. The DNA for the CDR3 is TGTGCCAGCAGTGTGGGAGGAGGGCCAGGCTCACCCCTCCACTTT.

This clone has a single count. This rearrangement joins TRBV14 to TRBJ1-2; D may be TRBD1 (6 bases). The CDR3 is made up of 17 amino acids. V lost 4 bases to trimming and J lost 7 bases, with 25 bases between them. CDR1 is SGHDN, CDR2 FVKESK, per germline. The CDR3 DNA reads TGTGCCAGCAGCCTCATCGGCAGGGGCCCCCGGGGCGGTGGCTACACCTTC. Protein: CASSLIGRGPRGGGYTF. The full variable domain, with the rest looked up from reference TRBV14 and TRBJ1-2, is EAGVTQFPSHSVIEKGQTVTLRCDPISGHDNLYWYRRVMGKEIKFLLHFVKESKQDESGMPNNRFLAERTGGTYSTLKVQPAELEDSGVYFCASSLIGRGPRGGGYTFGSGTRLTVV.

This rearrangement joins TRBV28 to TRBJ1-2, with a tentative D call TRBD1 (5 bases). This CDR3 has 15 residues. V lost 3 bases, J lost 0 bases, and 11 bases lay in between. Germline V gene lookup returns CDR1 MDHEN and CDR2 SYDVKM. DNA of the CDR3: TGTGCCAGCAGTTTGATACAGGCGACTAACTATGGCTACACCTTC. Its translation: CASSLIQATNYGYTF.

The chain is built from TRBV30 and TRBJ2-7; tentative D call: TRBD1 (6 bases). CDR3 length: 15 amino acids. Trimming stripped 3 bases from V and 3 bases from J, with 18 bases between. Germline-derived CDR1 and CDR2 are GTSNPN and SVGIG (reference sequence). The CDR3 bases are TGTGCCTGGAGGAGGGGGTTGAGTGCCCTCTACGAGCAGTACTTC. This codes for CAWRRGLSALYEQYF.

V usage is TRBV7-2 and J usage is TRBJ2-3; 9 bases align to TRBD2. The CDR3 runs 16 residues. Germline trimming cut 3 bases from V and 2 bases from J; bases unmatched to any gene: 6. Germline assignment: CDR1 SGHTA and CDR2 FQGNSA. Here the CDR3 reads CASSLQGTSITDTQYF. CDR3 DNA sequence: TGTGCCAGCAGCTTGCAAGGGACTAGCATCACAGATACGCAGTATTTT.

J is TRBJ1-4 and V is TRBV2, with D perhaps TRBD1 (6 bases). V lost 7 bases, J lost 5 bases, and 14 bases lay in between. CDR3 length: 14 amino acids. Germline CDR1 and CDR2: SNHLY and FYNNEI. The CDR3 DNA reads as TGTGCCAGCACCTGGGACATAAGGAATGAAAAACTGTTTTTT. As protein: CASTWDIRNEKLFF.